This TCR beta chain came from a study of T-cell reconstitution after alpha-beta-depleted transplantation in children. Construction of the TCRbeta library involved unique molecular identifiers. TCRdb used MiXCR to reprocess the PCR reads, holding one entry per CDR3 protein. The sample includes roughly 500,000 distinct CDR3 sequences, around 12% seen only once; the top ten take more than 5.5%. Per germline, CDR1 DFQATT and CDR2 SNEGSKA (reference sequence). Trimming took off 0 bases at V and 5 bases at J, with 14 bases between the two ends. This CDR3 region has 14 residues. The chain combines TRBV20-1 with TRBJ2-7; D remains unclear. Sequencing used PBMCs from the stem cell graft donor, obtained from the stem cell graft. The clonotype comes from a human donor who donated a stem cell graft to a child with combined immunodeficiency. CDR3 protein: CSARELWGSDEQYF. CDR3 DNA: TGCAGTGCTAGAGAGCTCTGGGGTTCGGACGAGCAGTACTTC.